This TCR beta chain was recorded in a study of T-cell memory formation after mild COVID-19. Points from the study as a whole: Detection of some responders pre-infection suggested pre-existing cross-reactive memory T cells participated. Still unconfirmed is whether the second-wave clones peaking on day 37 recognized SARS-CoV-2.

For this clonotype: Its antigen is unidentified.

Germline-derived CDR1 and CDR2 are SEHNR and FQNEAQ (reference sequence). The CDR3 consists of 12 residues. Trimming shortened V by 5 bases and J by 8 bases, and 10 bases separated the two germline ends. With constant-segment primers, 5'RACE yielded cDNA libraries of TCR alpha and TCR beta that carried sample barcodes and UMIs. From the 5' RACE reads, TCRdb called clonotypes with MiXCR, one entry per CDR3 protein. The repertoire includes 300,000 to 350,000 distinct CDR3 sequences, less than 20% of them detected once, and roughly 20% sits in the top ten. Sample: PBMCs or a T cell subset sorted from them (not recorded which). The TCR sequence derives from a man younger than 35 who had mild COVID-19 (a few samples of this study predate the infection). Cell type and time point are not known. The chain is built from TRBV7-9 and TRBJ2-1; D is ambiguous. CDR3 DNA sequence: TGTGCCAGCAGCGAAAGGGTCCATGAGCAGTTCTTC. This gives the protein CASSERVHEQFF.